A selection of T cell receptor beta chains follows, all from one sample in a study of blood T cell repertoires in COVID-19. The repertoire was sequenced with immunoSEQ multiplex PCR; TCRdb's copy has only in-frame clones and lacks some. The table has approximately 200,000 clones, around 88% seen once; the top ten hold 4% to 5%. Material: peripheral blood. All receptors come from a woman in her thirties with acute or convalescent COVID-19. Both conserved end residues are part of each CDR3. Fields, in order: J gene, clone size, D gene, V gene, CDR3 DNA, CDR3 protein. A D gene is named only where the DNA matches it firmly. Expanded clones get a size class; other rows say once, few or many, or leave the size out.

TRBJ2-3 . . TRBV27 TGTGCCAGCAGTTTAGACAGCCCGACAGATACGCAGTATTTT CASSLDSPTDTQYF
TRBJ1-5 . TRBD1 TRBV19 TGTGCCAGTAGTGACCCGGGGACAGGCCCTGATCAGCCCCAGCATTTT CASSDPGTGPDQPQHF
TRBJ1-4 . . TRBV5-1 TGCGCCAGCACGGCGGGCAGCCTCGATGAAAAACTGTTTTTT CASTAGSLDEKLFF
TRBJ1-5 . TRBD1 TRBV2 TGTGCCAGCAGCAGAGGGGGCAGAAACCAGCCCCAGCATTTT CASSRGGRNQPQHF
TRBJ1-5 . . TRBV6-2/TRBV6-3 TGTGCCAGCAGTTACCGGCAGGGTCCCCAGCATTTT CASSYRQGPQHF
TRBJ1-2 . . TRBV4-1 TGCGCCAGCAGCCAAGCAAATCGGGGCTACACCTTC CASSQANRGYTF
TRBJ2-1 few TRBD2 TRBV5-8 TGTGCCAGCAGCCTAGGGACTAGCGGGAGGTACAATGAGCAGTTCTTC CASSLGTSGRYNEQFF
TRBJ2-3 few . TRBV7-8 TGTGCCAGCAGCTCGGGGTTAGAAAGCACAGATACGCAGTATTTT CASSSGLESTDTQYF
TRBJ1-2 . TRBD1 TRBV6-5 TGTGCCAGCAGTTACTCTATTGGGACAGGGTTTTCGGGCTACACCTTC CASSYSIGTGFSGYTF
TRBJ2-1 . . TRBV12-3/TRBV12-4 TGTGCCAGCAGTTTTTCACTCGATGAGCAGTTCTTC CASSFSLDEQFF
TRBJ1-6 few . TRBV7-2 TGTGCCAGCAGCCCCCAACTCAATTCACCCCTCCACTTT CASSPQLNSPLHF
TRBJ2-6 . . TRBV3-1/TRBV3-2 TGTGCCAGCAGTCCTACGCCCTCTGGGGCCAACGTCCTGACTTTC CASSPTPSGANVLTF
TRBJ2-3 . . TRBV19 TGTGCCACTAGAGATCTAACGGGAGCAGATACGCAGTATTTT CATRDLTGADTQYF
TRBJ2-7 . TRBD1 TRBV15 TGTGCCACCAGCAGACAGGGGGCCGCTTACGAGCAGTACTTC CATSRQGAAYEQYF
TRBJ1-1 . . TRBV30 TGTGCCTGGACACGTACTCCGAACACTGAAGCTTTCTTT CAWTRTPNTEAFF
TRBJ1-2 . . TRBV3-1/TRBV3-2 TGTGCCAGCAGCCAAGTCCCCGGGGGGTATGGCTACACCTTC CASSQVPGGYGYTF
TRBJ2-6 . . TRBV2 TGTGCCAGCACCTTTGGGGCCAACGTCCTGACTTTC CASTFGANVLTF
TRBJ2-7 . . TRBV5-6 TGTGCCAGCAGCTTGTCGGTCCGGGAAAATTCCGAGCAGTACTTC CASSLSVRENSEQYF
TRBJ1-1 . TRBD1 TRBV5-1 TGCGCCAGCAGCCAACAGGGGCCGCCGGATATAGCTTTCTTT CASSQQGPPDIAFF
TRBJ1-4 . TRBD1 TRBV5-6 TGTGCCAGCAGCTTGGACAGGGGTGAAAAACTGTTTTTT CASSLDRGEKLFF
TRBJ2-7 . . TRBV6-6 TGTGCCAGCACAGACTCCTCCTACGAGCAGTACTTC CASTDSSYEQYF
TRBJ1-5 . TRBD1 TRBV19 TGTGCCAGTAGTTCAGACAGGGCTCAGCCCCAGCATTTT CASSSDRAQPQHF